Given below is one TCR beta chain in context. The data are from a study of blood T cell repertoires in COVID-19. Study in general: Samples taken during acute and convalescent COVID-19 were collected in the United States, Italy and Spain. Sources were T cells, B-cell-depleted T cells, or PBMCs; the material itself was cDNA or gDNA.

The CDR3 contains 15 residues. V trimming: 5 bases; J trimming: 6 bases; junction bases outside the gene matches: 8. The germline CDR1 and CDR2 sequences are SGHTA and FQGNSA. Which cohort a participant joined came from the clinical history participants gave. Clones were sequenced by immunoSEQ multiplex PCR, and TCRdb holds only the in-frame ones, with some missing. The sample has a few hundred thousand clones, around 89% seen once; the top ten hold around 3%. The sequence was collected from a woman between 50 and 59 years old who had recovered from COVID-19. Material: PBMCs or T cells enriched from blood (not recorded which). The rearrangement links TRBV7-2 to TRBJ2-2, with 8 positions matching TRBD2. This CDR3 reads CASSAGRRGAGELFF. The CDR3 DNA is TGTGCCAGCAGCGCCGGACGGCGGGGGGCCGGGGAGCTGTTTTTT.